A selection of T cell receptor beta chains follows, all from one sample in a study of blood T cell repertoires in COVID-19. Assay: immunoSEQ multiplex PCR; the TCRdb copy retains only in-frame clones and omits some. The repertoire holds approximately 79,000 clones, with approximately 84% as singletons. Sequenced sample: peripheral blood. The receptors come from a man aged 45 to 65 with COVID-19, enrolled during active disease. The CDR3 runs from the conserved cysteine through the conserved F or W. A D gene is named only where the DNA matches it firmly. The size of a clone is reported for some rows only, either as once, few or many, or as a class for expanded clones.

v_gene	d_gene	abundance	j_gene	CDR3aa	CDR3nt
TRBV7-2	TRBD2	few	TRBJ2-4	CASSSREGWGLNIQYF	TGTGCCAGCAGCTCAAGGGAGGGTTGGGGATTAAACATTCAGTACTTC
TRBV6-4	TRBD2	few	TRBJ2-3	CASSEASGSTDTQYF	TGTGCCAGCAGTGAGGCTAGCGGGAGCACAGATACGCAGTATTTT
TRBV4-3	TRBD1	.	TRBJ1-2	CASSQAGTGDYGYTF	TGCGCCAGCAGCCAGGCGGGGACAGGGGATTATGGCTACACCTTC
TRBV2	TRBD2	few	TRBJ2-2	CASSERGGAWGELFF	TGTGCCAGCAGTGAGCGGGGAGGGGCGTGGGGGGAGCTGTTTTTT
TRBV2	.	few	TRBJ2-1	CASSSGGIYNEQFF	TGTGCCAGCAGCTCGGGCGGGATTTACAATGAGCAGTTCTTC
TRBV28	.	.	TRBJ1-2	CASSEDLDGYTF	TGTGCCAGCAGCGAGGATTTGGATGGCTACACCTTC
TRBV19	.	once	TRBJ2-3	CASSIATTTDTQYF	TGTGCCAGTAGTATAGCCACAACCACAGATACGCAGTATTTT
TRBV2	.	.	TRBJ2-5	CASSELVGAGETQYF	TGTGCCAGCAGTGAATTAGTGGGGGCGGGAGAGACCCAGTACTTC
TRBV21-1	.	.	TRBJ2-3	CASSREAGTHRYTQYF	TGTGCCAGCAGCAGGGAAGCGGGGACCCACCGATATACGCAGTATTTT
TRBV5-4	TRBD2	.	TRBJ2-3	CASSFISGGTDTQYF	TGTGCCAGCAGCTTCATTAGCGGGGGCACAGATACGCAGTATTTT
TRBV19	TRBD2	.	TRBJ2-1	CASSSGTSGSRGNEQFF	TGTGCCAGTAGTTCGGGGACTAGCGGGAGTCGGGGCAATGAGCAGTTCTTC
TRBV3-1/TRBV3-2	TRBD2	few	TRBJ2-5	CASSRSLGLAGETQYF	TGTGCCAGCAGCCGTTCCTTAGGACTAGCGGGAGAGACCCAGTACTTC
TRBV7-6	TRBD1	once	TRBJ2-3	CASSLGGTGGTDTQYF	TGTGCCAGCAGCTTAGGGGGGACAGGGGGCACAGATACGCAGTATTTT
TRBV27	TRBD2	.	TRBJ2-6	CASGRGGGANVLTF	TGTGCCAGCGGGAGGGGAGGTGGGGCCAACGTCCTGACTTTC
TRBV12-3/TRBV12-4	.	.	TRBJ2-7	CASRMTGSNEQYF	TGTGCCAGCAGAATGACAGGATCTAACGAGCAGTACTTC
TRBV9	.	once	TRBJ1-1	CASSVGVNRENTEAFF	TGTGCCAGCAGCGTAGGTGTCAACAGGGAAAACACTGAAGCTTTCTTT
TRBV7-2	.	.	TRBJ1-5	CASSLVPGLSQPQHF	TGTGCCAGCAGCTTAGTTCCAGGGCTAAGCCAGCCCCAGCATTTT
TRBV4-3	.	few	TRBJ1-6	CASSQDRGRSSLHF	TGCGCCAGCAGCCAAGATCGAGGGCGGAGCTCCCTCCACTTT
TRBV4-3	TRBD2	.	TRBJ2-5	CASSQAGTSGKETQYF	TGCGCCAGCAGCCAAGCCGGGACTAGCGGGAAAGAGACCCAGTACTTC
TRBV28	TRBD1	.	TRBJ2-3	CASSTTGGITDTQYF	TGTGCCAGCAGTACGACAGGGGGGATCACAGATACGCAGTATTTT
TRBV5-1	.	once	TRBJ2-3	CASSLGGQGDTQYF	TGCGCCAGCAGCTTGGGAGGGCAAGGTGATACGCAGTATTTT
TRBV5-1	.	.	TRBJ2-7	CASSLGGGAHEQYF	TGCGCCAGCAGCTTGGGAGGAGGGGCCCACGAGCAGTACTTC
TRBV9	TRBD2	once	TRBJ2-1	CASSVRTSGGLYNEQFF	TGTGCCAGCAGCGTAAGGACTAGCGGGGGTCTCTACAATGAGCAGTTCTTC
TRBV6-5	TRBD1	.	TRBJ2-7	CASVRGQGIYEQYF	TGTGCCAGCGTAAGGGGACAGGGTATTTACGAGCAGTACTTC
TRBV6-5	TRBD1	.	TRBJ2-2	CASSYKPGQKTGELFF	TGTGCCAGCAGTTACAAACCGGGACAGAAAACCGGGGAGCTGTTTTTT
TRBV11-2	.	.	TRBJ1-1	CASSLGTGVYVNTEAFF	TGTGCCAGCAGCTTAGGGACGGGGGTATACGTGAACACTGAAGCTTTCTTT
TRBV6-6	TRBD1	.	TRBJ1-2	CASSSGTGGVNYGYTF	TGTGCCAGCAGTTCCGGGACAGGGGGCGTGAACTATGGCTACACCTTC
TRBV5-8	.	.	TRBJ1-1	CASSLRTRTAEAFF	TGTGCCAGCAGCTTGAGGACACGGACGGCTGAAGCTTTCTTT
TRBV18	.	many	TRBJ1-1	CASSPLGGLNTEAFF	TGTGCCAGCTCACCACTAGGCGGTCTGAACACTGAAGCTTTCTTT
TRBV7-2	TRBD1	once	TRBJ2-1	CASSPAGQGANEQFF	TGTGCCAGCAGCCCCGCGGGACAGGGGGCAAATGAGCAGTTCTTC
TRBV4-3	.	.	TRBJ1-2	CASSQDPGGPYGYTF	TGCGCCAGCAGCCAAGATCCCGGGGGACCCTATGGCTACACCTTC
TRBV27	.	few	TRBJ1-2	CASRPPGDSNYGYTF	TGTGCCAGCAGGCCCCCCGGGGACTCTAACTATGGCTACACCTTC
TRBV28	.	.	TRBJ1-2	CASTSDGRRGYTF	TGTGCCAGCACCTCCGACGGGAGGCGTGGCTACACCTTC
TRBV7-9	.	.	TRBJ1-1	CASSLAGETEAFF	TGTGCCAGCAGCTTAGCTGGAGAAACTGAAGCTTTCTTT
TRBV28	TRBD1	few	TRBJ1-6	CASSLPGGSPLHF	TGTGCCAGCAGTTTGCCAGGGGGCTCACCCCTCCACTTT
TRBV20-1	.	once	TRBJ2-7	CSASNFRGASYEQYF	TGCAGTGCTAGTAACTTCAGGGGGGCCTCCTACGAGCAGTACTTC